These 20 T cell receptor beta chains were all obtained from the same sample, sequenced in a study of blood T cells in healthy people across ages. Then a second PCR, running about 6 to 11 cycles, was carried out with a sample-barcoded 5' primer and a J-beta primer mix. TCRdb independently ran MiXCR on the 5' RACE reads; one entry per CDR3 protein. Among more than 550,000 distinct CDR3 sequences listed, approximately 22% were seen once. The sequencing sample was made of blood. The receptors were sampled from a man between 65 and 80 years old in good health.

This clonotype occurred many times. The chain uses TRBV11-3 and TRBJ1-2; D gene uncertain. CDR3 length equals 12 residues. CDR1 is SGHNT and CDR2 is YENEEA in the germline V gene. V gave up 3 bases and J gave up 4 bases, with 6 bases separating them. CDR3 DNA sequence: TGTGCCAGCAGCTTGGGGTCCTATGGCTACACCTTC. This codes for CASSLGSYGYTF.

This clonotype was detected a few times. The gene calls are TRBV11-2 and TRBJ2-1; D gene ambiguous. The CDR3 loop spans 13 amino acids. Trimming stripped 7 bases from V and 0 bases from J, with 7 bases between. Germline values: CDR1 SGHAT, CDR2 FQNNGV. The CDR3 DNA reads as TGTGCCAGCACCGTTAGCTCCTACAATGAGCAGTTCTTC. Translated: CASTVSSYNEQFF. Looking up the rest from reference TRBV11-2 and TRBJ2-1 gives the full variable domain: EAGVAQSPRYKIIEKRQSVAFWCNPISGHATLYWYQQILGQGPKLLIQFQNNGVVDDSQLPKDRFSAERLKGVDSTLKIQPAKLEDSAVYLCASTVSSYNEQFFGPGTRLTVL.

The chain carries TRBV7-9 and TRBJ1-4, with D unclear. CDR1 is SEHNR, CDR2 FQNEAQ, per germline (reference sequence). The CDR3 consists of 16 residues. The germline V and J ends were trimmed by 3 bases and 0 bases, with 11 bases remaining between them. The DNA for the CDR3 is TGTGCCAGCAGCTTTAGAGACGGTGCAACTAATGAAAAACTGTTTTTT. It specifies CASSFRDGATNEKLFF.

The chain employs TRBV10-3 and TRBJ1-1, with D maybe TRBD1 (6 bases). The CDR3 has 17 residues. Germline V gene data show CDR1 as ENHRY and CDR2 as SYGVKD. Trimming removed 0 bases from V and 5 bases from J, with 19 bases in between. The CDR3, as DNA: TGTGCCATCAGTGAGTCTGAGGCAGGGCGGGGGCGGACTGAAGCTTTCTTT. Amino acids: CAISESEAGRGRTEAFF.

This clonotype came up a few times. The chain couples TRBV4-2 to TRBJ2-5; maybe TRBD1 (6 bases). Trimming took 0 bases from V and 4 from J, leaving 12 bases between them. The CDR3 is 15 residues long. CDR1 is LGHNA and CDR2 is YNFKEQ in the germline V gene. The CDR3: CASSQDRSRGETQYF. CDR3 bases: TGTGCCAGCAGCCAAGATAGGTCCAGGGGAGAGACCCAGTACTTC.

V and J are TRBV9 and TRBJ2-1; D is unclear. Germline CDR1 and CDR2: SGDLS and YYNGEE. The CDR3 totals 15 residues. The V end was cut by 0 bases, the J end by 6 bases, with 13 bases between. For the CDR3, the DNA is TGTGCCAGCAGCGTAGTTGCTGAACCCCCCAATGAGCAGTTCTTC. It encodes CASSVVAEPPNEQFF. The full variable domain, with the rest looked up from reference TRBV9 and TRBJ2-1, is DSGVTQTPKHLITATGQRVTLRCSPRSGDLSVYWYQQSLDQGLQFLIQYYNGEERAKGNILERFSAQQFPDLHSELNLSSLELGDSALYFCASSVVAEPPNEQFFGPGTRLTVL.

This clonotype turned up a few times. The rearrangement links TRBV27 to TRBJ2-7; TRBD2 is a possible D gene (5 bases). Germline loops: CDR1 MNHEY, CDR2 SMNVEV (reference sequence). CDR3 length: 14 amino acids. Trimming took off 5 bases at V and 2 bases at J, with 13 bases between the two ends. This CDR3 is CASSERRRTYEQYF. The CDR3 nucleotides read TGTGCCAGCAGTGAGCGGAGAAGAACCTACGAGCAGTACTTC.

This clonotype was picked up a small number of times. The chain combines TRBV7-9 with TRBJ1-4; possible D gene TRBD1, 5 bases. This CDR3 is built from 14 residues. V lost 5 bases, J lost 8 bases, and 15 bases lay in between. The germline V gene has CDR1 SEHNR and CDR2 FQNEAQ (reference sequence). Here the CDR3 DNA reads TGTGCCAGCAGCAGAGGCGGGACGGAAGAAAAACTGTTTTTT. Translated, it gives CASSRGGTEEKLFF. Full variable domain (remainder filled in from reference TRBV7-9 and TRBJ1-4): DTGVSQNPRHKITKRGQNVTFRCDPISEHNRLYWYRQTLGQGPEFLTYFQNEAQLEKSRLLSDRFSAERPKGSFSTLEIQRTEQGDSAMYLCASSRGGTEEKLFFGSGTQLSVL.

CDR3 coding DNA: TGTGCCAGCAGCAGGCGGGACTCCTGCGAGCAGTACTTC. This gives the protein CASSRRDSCEQYF. This sequence joins TRBV21-1 and TRBJ2-7. TRBV21-1 is flagged as a pseudogene. The CDR3 loop spans 13 amino acids.

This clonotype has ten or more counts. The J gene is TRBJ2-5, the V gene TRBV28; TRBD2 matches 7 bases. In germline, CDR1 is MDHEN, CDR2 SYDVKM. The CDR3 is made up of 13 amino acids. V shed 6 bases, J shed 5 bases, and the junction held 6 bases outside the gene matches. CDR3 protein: CASSSGGRETQYF. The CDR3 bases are TGTGCCAGCAGCTCGGGGGGACGGGAGACCCAGTACTTC.

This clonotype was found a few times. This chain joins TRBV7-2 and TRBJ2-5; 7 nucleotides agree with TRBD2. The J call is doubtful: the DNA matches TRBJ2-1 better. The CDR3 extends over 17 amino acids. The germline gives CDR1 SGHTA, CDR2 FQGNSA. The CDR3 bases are TGTGCCAGCAGCTTATATTCCGCGGGAGCTCCGGGCGATGAGCAGTTCTTC. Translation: CASSLYSAGAPGDEQFF.

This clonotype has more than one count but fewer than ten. The CDR3 DNA follows: TGTGCCACCAGTGATTTTGAAGCGGGGAGCACAGATACGCAGTATTTT. This gives the protein CATSDFEAGSTDTQYF. The chain carries TRBV24-1 and TRBJ2-3, with 7 bases aligning to TRBD2. The ends lost 1 base at V and 0 bases at J; junction bases unmatched: 3. The germline gives CDR1 KGHDR, CDR2 SFDVKD. The CDR3 sequence is 16 residues long.

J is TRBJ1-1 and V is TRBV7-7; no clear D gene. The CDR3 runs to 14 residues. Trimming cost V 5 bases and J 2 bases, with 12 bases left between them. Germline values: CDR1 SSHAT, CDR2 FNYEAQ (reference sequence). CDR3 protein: CASSPVSDNTEAFF. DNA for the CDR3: TGTGCCAGCAGCCCAGTAAGCGACAACACTGAAGCTTTCTTT.

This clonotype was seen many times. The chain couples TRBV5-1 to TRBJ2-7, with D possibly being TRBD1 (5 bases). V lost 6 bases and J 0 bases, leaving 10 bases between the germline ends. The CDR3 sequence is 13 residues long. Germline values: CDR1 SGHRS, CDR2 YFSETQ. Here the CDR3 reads CASNRDSSYEQYF. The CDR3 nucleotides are TGCGCCAGCAACAGAGACAGCTCCTACGAGCAGTACTTC. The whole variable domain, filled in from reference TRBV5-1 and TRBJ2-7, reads KAGVTQTPRYLIKTRGQQVTLSCSPISGHRSVSWYQQTPGQGLQFLFEYFSETQRNKGNFPGRFSGRQFSNSRSEMNVSTLELGDSALYLCASNRDSSYEQYFGPGTRLTVT.

The CDR3 bases are TGCAGTGTACCGAGTGCACTAGGCGGGGCGTACTCCTACAATGAGCAGTTCTTC. Translating it yields CSVPSALGGAYSYNEQFF. The rearrangement uses TRBV20-1 and TRBJ2-1, with TRBD2 as a possible D gene (6 bases). The CDR3 spans 18 residues. Germline V gene data show CDR1 as DFQATT and CDR2 as SNEGSKA (reference sequence). Trimming removed 7 bases at V and 0 bases at J, with 25 bases between.

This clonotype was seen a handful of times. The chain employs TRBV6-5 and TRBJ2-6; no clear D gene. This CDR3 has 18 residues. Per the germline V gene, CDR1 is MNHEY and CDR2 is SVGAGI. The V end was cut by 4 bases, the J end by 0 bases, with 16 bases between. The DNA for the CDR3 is TGTGCCAGCAGTTTTCGGGTGGGTGCGGCCTCTGGGGCCAACGTCCTGACTTTC. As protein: CASSFRVGAASGANVLTF.

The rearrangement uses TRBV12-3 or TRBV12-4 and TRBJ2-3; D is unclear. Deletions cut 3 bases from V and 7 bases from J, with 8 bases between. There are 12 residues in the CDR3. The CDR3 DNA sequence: TGTGCCAGCAGTTTTGGAGAAAATACGCAGTATTTT. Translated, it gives CASSFGENTQYF.

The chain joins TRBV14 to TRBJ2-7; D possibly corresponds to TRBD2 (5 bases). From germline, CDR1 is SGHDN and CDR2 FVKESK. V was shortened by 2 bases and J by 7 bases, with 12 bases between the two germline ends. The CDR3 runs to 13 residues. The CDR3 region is CASSQIIGGEQYV. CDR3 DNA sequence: TGTGCCAGCAGCCAAATTATCGGAGGAGAGCAGTACGTC.

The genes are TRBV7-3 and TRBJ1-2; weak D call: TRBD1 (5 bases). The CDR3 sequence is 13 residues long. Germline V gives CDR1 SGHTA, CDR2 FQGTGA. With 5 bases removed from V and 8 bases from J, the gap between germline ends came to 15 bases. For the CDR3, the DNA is TGTGCCAGCAGCCCGGGACCGGAGAGAGGCTACACCTTC. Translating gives CASSPGPERGYTF. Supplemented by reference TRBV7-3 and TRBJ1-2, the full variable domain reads GAGVSQTPSNKVTEKGKYVELRCDPISGHTALYWYRQSLGQGPEFLIYFQGTGAADDSGLPNDRFFAVRPEGSVSTLKIQRTERGDSAVYLCASSPGPERGYTFGSGTRLTVV.

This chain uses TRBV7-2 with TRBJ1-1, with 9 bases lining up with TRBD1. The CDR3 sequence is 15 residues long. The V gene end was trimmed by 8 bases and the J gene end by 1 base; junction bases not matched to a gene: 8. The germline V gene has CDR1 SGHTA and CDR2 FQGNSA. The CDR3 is CASFRDRVANTEAFF. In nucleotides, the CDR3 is TGTGCCAGCTTCCGGGACAGGGTTGCGAACACTGAAGCTTTCTTT.